The rows below give T cell receptor beta chains drawn from one sample of a study of cytotoxic CD8 clonotypes in ibrutinib-treated CLL. Measured with immunoSEQ multiplex PCR; TCRdb has only the in-frame clones, and not every one. The data show about 120,000 clones, approximately 58% seen once. This specimen consisted of PBMCs, obtained after 24 months of ibrutinib treatment. The receptors were gathered from a human donor with chronic lymphocytic leukemia. The CDR3 runs from the conserved cysteine through the conserved F or W. D genes are given only for firm matches. Some rows mark clone size as missing; the rest say once, few, many or name a class of expanded clone.

TRBJ2-6 NA NA TRBV5-4 TGTGCCAGCAGCAGGTGGGAAGATGGGGCCAACGTCCTGACTTTC CASSRWEDGANVLTF
TRBJ2-5 NA once TRBV5-1 TGCGCCAGCAGCTTGCCGGCAGGAGAAGGGGAGACCCAGTACTTC CASSLPAGEGETQYF
TRBJ1-6 NA NA TRBV5-1 TGCGCCAGCAGCTTGGGAAGGGGAGGTCAGGTTAATTCACCCCTCCACTTT CASSLGRGGQVNSPLHF
TRBJ2-7 NA NA TRBV30 TGTGCCTGGATGATAGGGGGCTACGAGCAGTACTTC CAWMIGGYEQYF
TRBJ1-4 NA NA TRBV7-2 TGTGCCAGCAGCGAGTCAGGTCATGGGAGCGAAAAACTGTTTTTT CASSESGHGSEKLFF
TRBJ2-6 NA NA TRBV5-1 TGCGCCGGGAGCGAAGCCCCTGGGGCCAACGTCCTGACTTTC CAGSEAPGANVLTF
TRBJ2-7 NA NA TRBV5-7 TGTGCCAGCAGCTTGGGTGAGGCCCGAGACGAGCAGTACTTC CASSLGEARDEQYF
TRBJ2-7 NA few TRBV6-5 TGTGCCAGCAGCCAACCGACAGGCCGCGAGCAGTACTTC CASSQPTGREQYF
TRBJ1-1 NA NA TRBV18 TGTGCCAGCTCACCAATGGCAGCTGAGAACACTGAAGCTTTCTTT CASSPMAAENTEAFF
TRBJ2-3 NA few TRBV18 TGTGCCAGCTCACCAATCACAGATACGCAGTATTTT CASSPITDTQYF
TRBJ2-5 TRBD2 few TRBV30 TGTGCTGCGGGGGATCAAGAGACCCAGTACTTC CAAGDQETQYF
TRBJ2-5 NA once TRBV7-3 TGTGCCAGCAGCTTGAGGGTGCAAGAGACCCAGTACTTC CASSLRVQETQYF
TRBJ1-2 TRBD1 NA TRBV7-2 TGTGCCAGCAGCTCTCGGGACAGAGATGCTAACTATGGCTACACCTTC CASSSRDRDANYGYTF
TRBJ2-7 TRBD1 NA TRBV6-1 TGTGCCAGCAGTGCAACAGGGGCGGGCTACGAGCAGTACTTC CASSATGAGYEQYF
TRBJ1-2 NA NA TRBV18 TGTGCCAGCTCACCTACCGGGACAACCTATGGCTACACCTTC CASSPTGTTYGYTF
TRBJ2-7 NA NA TRBV5-1 TGCGCCAGCAGCTCATCTCCTGCGGGGCCTTACGAGCAGTACTTC CASSSSPAGPYEQYF
TRBJ2-7 NA NA TRBV6-6 TGTGCCAGCAGTTCCGGGACAAAACATACCTACGAGCAGTACTTC CASSSGTKHTYEQYF
TRBJ2-3 TRBD2 NA TRBV30 TGTGCCTGGAGTGTGCTTGCCGGGACTAGAAATACGCAGTATTTT CAWSVLAGTRNTQYF
TRBJ2-5 NA NA TRBV4-1 TGCGCCAGCAGCCAAGGCCAGAAAGAGACCCAGTACTTC CASSQGQKETQYF
TRBJ2-7 NA NA TRBV15 TGTGCCACCAGCAGCAGGGTGGCAGGGGGGGCCTCCTACGAGCAGTACTTC CATSSRVAGGASYEQYF
TRBJ2-5 NA NA TRBV9 TGTGCCAGCAGCCAAGGGGAGACCCAGTACTTC CASSQGETQYF
TRBJ1-1 NA NA TRBV6-5 TGTGCCAGCAGCCCCACCCCGGGCAGGGGTACTGAAGCTTTCTTT CASSPTPGRGTEAFF
TRBJ2-2 TRBD2 few TRBV9 TGTGCCAGCAGCGTAGGGCGGGGGACCACCGGGGAGCTGTTTTTT CASSVGRGTTGELFF
TRBJ1-1 NA NA TRBV28 TGTGCCAGCAGTTTGACGGGTAGCCCTGAAGCTTTCTTT CASSLTGSPEAFF
TRBJ1-2 NA NA TRBV10-3 TGTGCCATCAGTGCTCAGGGCAACTATGGCTACACCTTC CAISAQGNYGYTF
TRBJ2-7 NA NA TRBV7-3 TGTGCCAGCAGCCCTTCACCCACCGTCTACGAGCAGTACTTC CASSPSPTVYEQYF
TRBJ2-7 TRBD2 NA TRBV27 TGTGCCAGCACCCGATTTGGGGCTAGCGGAACCTACGAGCAGTACTTC CASTRFGASGTYEQYF
TRBJ2-5 NA NA TRBV6-5 TGTGCCAGCATGGAGGGAGGTAGGGAGACCCAGTACTTC CASMEGGRETQYF
TRBJ1-1 NA NA TRBV5-8 TGTGCCAGCAGCAAGACAAGGAACACTGAAGCTTTCTTT CASSKTRNTEAFF
TRBJ2-7 TRBD1 few TRBV5-6 TGTGCCAGCAGTACAGGGGGCACCTACGAGCAGTACTTC CASSTGGTYEQYF
TRBJ2-5 NA once TRBV5-1 TGCGCCAGCAGCTTAACTCAGGGGAGCGAGACCCAGTACTTC CASSLTQGSETQYF
TRBJ2-5 NA NA TRBV6-4 TGTGCCAGCAGTGAAACTGGGACAAGGGAGACCCAGTACTTC CASSETGTRETQYF
TRBJ1-2 TRBD1 NA TRBV29-1 TGCAGCGTTGAAAACAGGGGGCCTGAGGGCTACACCTTC CSVENRGPEGYTF
TRBJ2-3 TRBD1 NA TRBV6-5 TGTGCCAGCACCCCGGGACAGGGGATGAATACGCAGTATTTT CASTPGQGMNTQYF
TRBJ2-5 TRBD1 NA TRBV10-1 TGCGCCAGCAGTGGGGACAGCCAAGAGACCCAGTACTTC CASSGDSQETQYF
TRBJ2-3 TRBD1 NA TRBV2 TGTGCCAGCAGTGGACAGGGGGCGGGAGATACGCAGTATTTT CASSGQGAGDTQYF
TRBJ2-1 NA NA TRBV28 TGTGTCTCTACTTCGACAGAACCAAGCTCCTACAATGAGCAGTTCTTC CVSTSTEPSSYNEQFF
TRBJ2-1 TRBD2 NA TRBV6-5 TGTGCCAGCAGTACTCTAGCGGGGGGACTCAATGAGCAGTTCTTC CASSTLAGGLNEQFF
TRBJ2-5 NA few TRBV19 TGTGCCAGTAGTATAGTCCCCAGGCAACAAGAGACCCAGTACTTC CASSIVPRQQETQYF
TRBJ2-5 NA NA TRBV6-1 TGTGCCAGCAGTGAAAGGGGTGAGACCCAGTACTTC CASSERGETQYF
TRBJ2-7 NA NA TRBV2 TGTGCCAGCACCCCATCCCACGAGCAGTACTTC CASTPSHEQYF
TRBJ2-6 TRBD1 NA TRBV5-1 TGCGCCAGCAGCTTGGCAGGGGGCGGTGGGGCCAACGTCCTGACTTTC CASSLAGGGGANVLTF
TRBJ2-3 NA few TRBV7-3 TGTGCCAGCGCGCGGGTTTTCTCAGATACGCAGTATTTT CASARVFSDTQYF
TRBJ1-4 NA few TRBV11-2 TGTGCCAGCAGCTCGGGCTTGGATGAAAAACTGTTTTTT CASSSGLDEKLFF
TRBJ1-2 NA few TRBV5-1 TGCGCCAGCAGCCCCGACGGCTATGGCTACACCTTC CASSPDGYGYTF
TRBJ2-1 NA few TRBV6-5 TGTGCCAGCAGTGCAATGGCGAGCTCCTACAATGAGCAGTTCTTC CASSAMASSYNEQFF
TRBJ2-7 NA NA TRBV21-1 TGTGCCAGCCCACCAGATTCTTACGAGCAGTACTTC CASPPDSYEQYF
TRBJ1-2 NA few TRBV15 TGTGCCACCAGCAGAGCGGGGGGCTCGCGGGGCTATGGCTACACCTTC CATSRAGGSRGYGYTF
TRBJ2-3 NA NA TRBV6-5 TGTGCCAGCAGTGGGGGGAACACAGATACGCAGTATTTT CASSGGNTDTQYF
TRBJ2-5 TRBD1 NA TRBV15 TGTGCCACCAGCAGGTCCCTCGAACGGGACAGACCTAGGGAGACCCAGTACTTC CATSRSLERDRPRETQYF
TRBJ2-1 NA NA TRBV7-2 TGTGCCAGTAGACCTGGGGGGAGTGGGAATGAGCAGTTCTTC CASRPGGSGNEQFF
TRBJ1-6 NA NA TRBV6-5 TGTGCCAGCAGACGGGACCGGGGAGGATCACCCCTCCACTTT CASRRDRGGSPLHF
TRBJ1-1 NA NA TRBV7-2 TGTGCCAGCAGCTTAAGGGCTCACAGGTGGAACACTGAAGCTTTCTTT CASSLRAHRWNTEAFF
TRBJ2-5 TRBD2 few TRBV4-3 TGCGCCAGCAGCCAAGCCACTCGACTAGCGGGGGGGACCGGAGAGACCCAGTACTTC CASSQATRLAGGTGETQYF
TRBJ1-1 NA few TRBV7-3 TGTGCCAGCAGCACGGGACAGAACACTGAAGCTTTCTTT CASSTGQNTEAFF
TRBJ2-7 NA many TRBV6-1 TGTGCCAGCAGTGAAGGGACAGTGAACGAGCAGTACTTC CASSEGTVNEQYF
TRBJ1-1 NA NA TRBV28 TGTGCCAGCAGTGATTCGGTGCTCATGAACACTGAAGCTTTCTTT CASSDSVLMNTEAFF
TRBJ2-1 NA NA TRBV19 TGTGCCAGTAGTATGCAACTAGCTGGCCGTGCATCCGAGCAGTTCTTC CASSMQLAGRASEQFF
TRBJ2-5 NA NA TRBV29-1 TGCAGCTCAACAGGGTACCAAGAGACCCAGTACTTC CSSTGYQETQYF
TRBJ1-1 NA NA TRBV5-8 TGTGCCAGCCTGAGGCGGCACACTGAAGCTTTCTTT CASLRRHTEAFF